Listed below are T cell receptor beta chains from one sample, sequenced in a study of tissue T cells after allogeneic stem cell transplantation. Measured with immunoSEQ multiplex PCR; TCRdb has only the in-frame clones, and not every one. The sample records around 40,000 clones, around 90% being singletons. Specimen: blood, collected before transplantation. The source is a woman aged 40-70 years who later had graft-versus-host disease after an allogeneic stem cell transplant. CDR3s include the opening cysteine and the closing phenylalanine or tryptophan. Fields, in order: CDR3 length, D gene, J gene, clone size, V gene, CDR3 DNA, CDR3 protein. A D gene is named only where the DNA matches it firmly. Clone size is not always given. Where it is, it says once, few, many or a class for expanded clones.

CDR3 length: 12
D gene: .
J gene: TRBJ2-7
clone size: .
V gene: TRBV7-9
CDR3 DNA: TGTGCCAGCAGCCCTAGGGCCTACGAGCAGTACTTC
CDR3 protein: CASSPRAYEQYF

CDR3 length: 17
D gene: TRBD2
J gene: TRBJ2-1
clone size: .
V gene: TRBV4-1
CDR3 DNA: TGCGCCAGCAGCCAACTTAGCGGGAGGCCCTCCTACAATGAGCAGTTCTTC
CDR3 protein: CASSQLSGRPSYNEQFF

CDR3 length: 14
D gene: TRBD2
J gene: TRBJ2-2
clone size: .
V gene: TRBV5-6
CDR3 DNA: TGTGCCAGCAGTACGGGACTAAACACCGGGGAGCTGTTTTTT
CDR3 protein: CASSTGLNTGELFF

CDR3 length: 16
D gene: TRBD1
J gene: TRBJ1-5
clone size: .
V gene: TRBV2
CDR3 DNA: TGTGCCAGCAGCCTACTCCGGGACAGGGGTAATGAGCCCCAGCATTTT
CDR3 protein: CASSLLRDRGNEPQHF

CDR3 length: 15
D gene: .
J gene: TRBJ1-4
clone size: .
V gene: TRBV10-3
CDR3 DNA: TGTGCCATCAGTGAGTCGATGGCGGGGGGAGAAAAACTGTTTTTT
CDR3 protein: CAISESMAGGEKLFF

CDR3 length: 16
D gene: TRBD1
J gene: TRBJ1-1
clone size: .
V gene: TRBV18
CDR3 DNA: TGTGCCAGCTCTCCGATAGGGTCAGGGGGCTGGACTGAAGCTTTCTTT
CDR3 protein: CASSPIGSGGWTEAFF

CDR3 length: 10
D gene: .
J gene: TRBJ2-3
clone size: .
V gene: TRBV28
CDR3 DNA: TGTGCCAGCTCTCAAGATACGCAGTATTTT
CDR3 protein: CASSQDTQYF

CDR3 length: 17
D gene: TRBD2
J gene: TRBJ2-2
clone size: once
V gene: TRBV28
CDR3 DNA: TGTGCCAGCAGCCGGGGGACTAGCGGGAGAAACACCGGGGAGCTGTTTTTT
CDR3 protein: CASSRGTSGRNTGELFF

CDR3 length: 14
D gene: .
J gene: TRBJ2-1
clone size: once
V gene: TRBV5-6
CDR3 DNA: TGTGCCAGCAGCTTTGGTCCCGGTTCTAATGAGCAGTTCTTC
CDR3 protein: CASSFGPGSNEQFF

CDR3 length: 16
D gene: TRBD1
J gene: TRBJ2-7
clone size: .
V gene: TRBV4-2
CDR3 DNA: TGTGCCAGCAGCCAAGGACCGGGACAGGGGTCCTACGAGCAGTACTTC
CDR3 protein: CASSQGPGQGSYEQYF

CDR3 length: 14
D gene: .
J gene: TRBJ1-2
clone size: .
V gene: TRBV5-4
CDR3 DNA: TGTGCCAGCAGCAAGACAAATAACCGCTATGGCTACACCTTC
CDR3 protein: CASSKTNNRYGYTF

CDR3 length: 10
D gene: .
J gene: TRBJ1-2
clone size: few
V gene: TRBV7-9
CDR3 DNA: TGTGCCAGCAGCGTGGATGGCTACACCTTC
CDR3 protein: CASSVDGYTF

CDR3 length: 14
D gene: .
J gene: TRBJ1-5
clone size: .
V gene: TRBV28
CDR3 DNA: TGTGCCAGCAGTTCAGTGATTAGCAATCAGCCCCAGCATTTT
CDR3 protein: CASSSVISNQPQHF

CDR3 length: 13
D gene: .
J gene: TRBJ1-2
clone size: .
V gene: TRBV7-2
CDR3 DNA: TGTGCCAGCAGCTGGGAGAGGGACTATGGCTACACCTTC
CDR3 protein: CASSWERDYGYTF

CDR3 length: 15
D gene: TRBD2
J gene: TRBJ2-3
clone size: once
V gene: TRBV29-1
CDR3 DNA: TGCAGCGTTGTCAGGGCGGGAGGCCCCACAGATACGCAGTATTTT
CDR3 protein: CSVVRAGGPTDTQYF

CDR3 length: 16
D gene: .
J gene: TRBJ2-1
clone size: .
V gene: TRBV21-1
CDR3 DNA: TGTGCCAGCGACTCAGGGCGGACAGGCCTCCACAATGAGCAGTTCTTC
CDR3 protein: CASDSGRTGLHNEQFF

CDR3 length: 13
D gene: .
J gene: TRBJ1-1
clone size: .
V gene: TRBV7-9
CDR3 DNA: TGTGCCAGCAGCTTAGTCCTACCGGATGAAGCTTTCTTT
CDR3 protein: CASSLVLPDEAFF

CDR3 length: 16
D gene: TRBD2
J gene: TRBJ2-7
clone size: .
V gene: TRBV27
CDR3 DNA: TGTGCCAGCAGTTTCGTCCTAGCGGGAGGGCACTACGAGCAGTACTTC
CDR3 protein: CASSFVLAGGHYEQYF

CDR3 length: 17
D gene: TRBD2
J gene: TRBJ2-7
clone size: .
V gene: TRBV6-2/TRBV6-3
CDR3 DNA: TGTGCCAGCAGTTACCCACGAGCGGGAGTGGAATCCTACGAGCAGTACTTC
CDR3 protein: CASSYPRAGVESYEQYF

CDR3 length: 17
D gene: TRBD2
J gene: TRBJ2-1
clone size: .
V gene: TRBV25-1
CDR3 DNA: TGTGCCAGCAGTGAAAGGGTAGCGGGAGGGACCTACAATGAGCAGTTCTTC
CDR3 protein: CASSERVAGGTYNEQFF

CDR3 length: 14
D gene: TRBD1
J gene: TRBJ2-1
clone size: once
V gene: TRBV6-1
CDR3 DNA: TGTGCCAGCGACGGACAGGACGCCTACAATGAGCAGTTCTTC
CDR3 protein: CASDGQDAYNEQFF

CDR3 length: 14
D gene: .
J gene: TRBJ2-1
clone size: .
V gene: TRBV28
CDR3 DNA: TGTGCCAGCAGTTTTAGGGAGCGGTACAATGAGCAGTTCTTC
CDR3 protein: CASSFRERYNEQFF

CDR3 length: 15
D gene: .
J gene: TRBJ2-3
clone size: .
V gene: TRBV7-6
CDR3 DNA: TGTGCCAGCAGCTTAGGCTCAAGGAATGGGGATACGCAGTATTTT
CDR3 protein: CASSLGSRNGDTQYF

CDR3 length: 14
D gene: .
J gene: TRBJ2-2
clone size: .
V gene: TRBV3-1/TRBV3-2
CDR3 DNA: TGTGCCAGCAGCCAGTACGACTACACCGGGGAGCTGTTTTTT
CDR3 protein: CASSQYDYTGELFF

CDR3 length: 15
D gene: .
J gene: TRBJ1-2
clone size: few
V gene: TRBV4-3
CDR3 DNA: TGCGCCAGCAGCCAAGATTCGATGCTTAACTATGGCTACACCTTC
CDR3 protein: CASSQDSMLNYGYTF

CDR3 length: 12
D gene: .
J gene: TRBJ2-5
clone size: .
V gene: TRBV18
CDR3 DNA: TGTGCCAGCTCACCACCGGGGGAGACCCAGTACTTC
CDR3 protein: CASSPPGETQYF

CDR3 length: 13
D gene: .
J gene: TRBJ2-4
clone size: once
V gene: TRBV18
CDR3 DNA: TGTGCCAGCTCAAGAGACTGGGAGGACATTCAGTACTTC
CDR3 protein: CASSRDWEDIQYF

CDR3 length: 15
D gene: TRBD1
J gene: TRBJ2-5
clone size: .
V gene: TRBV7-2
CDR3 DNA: TGTGCCAGCAGCTTAGGACAGGGAGTGGGAAAGACCCAGTACTTC
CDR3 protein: CASSLGQGVGKTQYF

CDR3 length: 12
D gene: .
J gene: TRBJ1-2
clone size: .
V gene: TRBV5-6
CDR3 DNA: TGTGCCAGCAGCACAGGGTACGGGAGCTACACCTTC
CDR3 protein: CASSTGYGSYTF

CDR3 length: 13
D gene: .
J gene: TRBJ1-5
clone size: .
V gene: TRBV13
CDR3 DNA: TGTGCCAGCAGCTTACGCGGGCTGCAGCCCCAGCATTTT
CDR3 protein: CASSLRGLQPQHF

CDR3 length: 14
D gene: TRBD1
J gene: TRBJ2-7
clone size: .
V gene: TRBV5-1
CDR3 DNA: TGCGCCAGCAGCGGGGACAGGGAGGGTCTCGAGCAGTACTTC
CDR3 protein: CASSGDREGLEQYF

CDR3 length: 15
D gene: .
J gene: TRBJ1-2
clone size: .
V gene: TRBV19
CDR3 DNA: TGTGCCAGTACCGGGACGGCGACTTTTTTCTATGGCTACACCTTC
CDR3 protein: CASTGTATFFYGYTF

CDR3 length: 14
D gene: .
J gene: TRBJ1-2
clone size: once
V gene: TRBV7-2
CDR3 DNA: TGTGCCAGCAGCCTCCCGGGGGGGGCAGGTGGCTACACCTTC
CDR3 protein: CASSLPGGAGGYTF

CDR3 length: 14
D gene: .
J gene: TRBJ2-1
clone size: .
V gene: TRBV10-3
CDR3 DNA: TGTGCCATCAGGCGGGACCCTTCCTACAATGAGCAGTTCTTC
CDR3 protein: CAIRRDPSYNEQFF

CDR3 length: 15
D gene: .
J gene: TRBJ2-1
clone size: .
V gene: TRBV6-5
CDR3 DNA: TGTGCCAGCAGTTACTCGGCCACCGGGGCCTTAGGTCAGTTCTTC
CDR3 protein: CASSYSATGALGQFF

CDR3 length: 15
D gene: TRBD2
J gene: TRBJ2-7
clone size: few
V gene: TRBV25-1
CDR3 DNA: TGTGCCAGCAATACCGGGACTAGCGGAGAGTACGAGCAGTACTTC
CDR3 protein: CASNTGTSGEYEQYF

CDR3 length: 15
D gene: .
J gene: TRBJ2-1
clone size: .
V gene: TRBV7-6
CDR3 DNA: TGTGCCAGCAGCTTCGACGGTGACTCCTACAATGAGCAGTTCTTC
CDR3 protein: CASSFDGDSYNEQFF

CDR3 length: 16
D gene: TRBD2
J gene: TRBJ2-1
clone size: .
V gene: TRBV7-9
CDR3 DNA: TGTGCCAGCAGCTTAGGGGCGGGAGTTTCCTACAATGAGCAGTTCTTC
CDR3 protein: CASSLGAGVSYNEQFF

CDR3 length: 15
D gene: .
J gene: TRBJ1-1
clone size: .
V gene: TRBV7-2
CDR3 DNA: TGTGCCAGCAGCTTAGTTTTCGTAGGGACCACTGAAGCTTTCTTT
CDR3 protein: CASSLVFVGTTEAFF

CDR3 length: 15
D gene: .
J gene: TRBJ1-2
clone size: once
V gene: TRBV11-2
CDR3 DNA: TGTGCCAGCAGCTTAGGGCAGGGTACGAGCTATGGCTACACCTTC
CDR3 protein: CASSLGQGTSYGYTF

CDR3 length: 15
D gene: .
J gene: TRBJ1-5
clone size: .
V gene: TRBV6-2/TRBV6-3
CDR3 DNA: TGTGCCAGCAGTACACAGGGTCTGGGCAATCAGCCCCAGCATTTT
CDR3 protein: CASSTQGLGNQPQHF

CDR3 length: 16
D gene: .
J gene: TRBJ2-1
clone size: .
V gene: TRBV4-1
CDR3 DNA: TGCGCCAGCAGCCAGGAGACGGGTAACTCCTACAATGAGCAGTTCTTC
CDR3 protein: CASSQETGNSYNEQFF

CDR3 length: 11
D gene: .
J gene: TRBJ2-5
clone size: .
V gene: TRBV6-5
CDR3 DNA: TGTGCCAGCAGCACCACCCAGACCCAGTACTTC
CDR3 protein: CASSTTQTQYF

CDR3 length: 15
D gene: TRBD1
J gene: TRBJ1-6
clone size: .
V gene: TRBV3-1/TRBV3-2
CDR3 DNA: TGTGCCAGCAGCCTAGGGACAGGGAAAAATTCACCCCTCCACTTT
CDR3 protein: CASSLGTGKNSPLHF

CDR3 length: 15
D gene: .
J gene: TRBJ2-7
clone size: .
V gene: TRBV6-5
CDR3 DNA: TGTGCCAGCAGTTACAACGGCGGGGGCACCTACGAGCAGTACTTC
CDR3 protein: CASSYNGGGTYEQYF

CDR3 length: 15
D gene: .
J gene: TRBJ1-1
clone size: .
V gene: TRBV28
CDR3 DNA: TGTGCCAGCAGTTTCCCAGCGTGGTTGAGCACTGAAGCTTTCTTT
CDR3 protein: CASSFPAWLSTEAFF

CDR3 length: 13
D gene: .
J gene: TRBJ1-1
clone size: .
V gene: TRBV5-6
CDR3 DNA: TGTGCCAGCAGCTCGGCCACCGCAGCTGAAGCTTTCTTT
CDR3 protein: CASSSATAAEAFF

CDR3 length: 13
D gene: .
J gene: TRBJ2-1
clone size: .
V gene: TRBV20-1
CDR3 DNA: TGCAGTGCTAGTCGCGGGCTCTACAATGAGCAGTTCTTC
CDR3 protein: CSASRGLYNEQFF

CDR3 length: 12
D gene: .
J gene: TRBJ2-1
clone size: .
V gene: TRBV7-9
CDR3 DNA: TGTGCCAGCAGCTTAGTGGGTAATGAGCAGTTCTTC
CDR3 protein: CASSLVGNEQFF

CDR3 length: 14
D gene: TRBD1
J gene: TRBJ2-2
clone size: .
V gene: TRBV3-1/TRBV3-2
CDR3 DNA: TGTGCCAGCAGCCCCAGACAGGGAGCCGGGGAGCTGTTTTTT
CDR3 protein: CASSPRQGAGELFF